A single sample gave rise to the 26 T cell receptor beta chains below, sequenced in a study of cytomegalovirus exposure and HLA in healthy donors. With 60 Vbeta and 13 Jbeta primers, the PCR was carried out. Here immunoSEQ multiplex PCR was the method, and the copy in TCRdb shows in-frame clones only, minus some. The sample lists 100,000 to 150,000 clones, less than 80% occurring once. The sequenced sample was PBMCs. The receptors here all came from a woman aged 50 to 60 in good health and CMV-seronegative.

The genes are TRBV20-1 and TRBJ2-1, with 7 nucleotides matching TRBD2. Germline lookup yields CDR1 DFQATT and CDR2 SNEGSKA (reference sequence). CDR3 length equals 10 residues. The junction had 1 base not matched to a gene; V was cut back by 6 bases and J by 8 bases. CDR3 sequence (DNA): TGCAGTGCCGCGGGGGATGAGCAGTTCTTC. Translating gives CSAAGDEQFF.

The gene calls are TRBV5-1 and TRBJ2-5; a possible D gene is TRBD1 (5 bases). V was trimmed by 1 base and J by 5 bases, leaving 18 bases between them. The CDR3 loop spans 16 amino acids. Germline values: CDR1 SGHRS, CDR2 YFSETQ. CDR3 nucleotide sequence: TGCGCCAGCAGCTTGTTATCAGGGCCCGCTGGGGAGACCCAGTACTTC. Amino acids: CASSLLSGPAGETQYF.

This chain connects TRBV7-9 to TRBJ1-6; TRBD1 might be the D (6 bases). The germline V gene encodes CDR1 SEHNR and CDR2 FQNEAQ (reference sequence). The CDR3 loop spans 16 amino acids. Trimming took 1 base from V and 7 from J, leaving 14 bases between them. The CDR3 DNA sequence: TGTGCCAGCAGCTTAGAAAGGGCAGGGGAAAATTCACCCCTCCACTTT. It is translated as CASSLERAGENSPLHF.

The sample holds a few counts of this clone. This chain joins TRBV27 and TRBJ1-2; D perhaps matches TRBD1 (6 bases). This CDR3 is 12 amino acids long. Germline V gives CDR1 MNHEY, CDR2 SMNVEV (reference sequence). V was pared by 3 bases and J by 6 bases, with 8 bases between. The CDR3: CASSFSGDGYTF. CDR3 nucleotides: TGTGCCAGCAGTTTTTCAGGGGATGGCTACACCTTC.

The CDR3 region has the DNA TGTGCCAGCAGTGCCGGGACAGGGTGGGGAACTAATGAAAAACTGTTTTTT. This sequence encodes CASSAGTGWGTNEKLFF. The rearrangement links TRBV28 to TRBJ1-4, with TRBD1 matching over 9 bases. In germline, CDR1 is MDHEN, CDR2 SYDVKM. The trim removed 5 bases at V and 1 base at J, leaving 8 bases unmatched. This CDR3 has 17 residues.

This clone turned up a few times. The chain couples TRBV6-5 to TRBJ1-1; D remains ambiguous. Per the germline V gene, CDR1 is MNHEY and CDR2 is SVGAGI. Trimming removed 1 base from V and 5 bases from J, with 14 bases in between. The CDR3 covers 15 residues. The CDR3 DNA reads as TGTGCCAGCAGTTACTTTCGGGGAGGAGGTACTGAAGCTTTCTTT. Amino acids: CASSYFRGGGTEAFF.

The rearrangement uses TRBV7-2 and TRBJ2-1; D perhaps matches TRBD1 (5 bases). V lost 2 bases and J lost 4, with 12 bases in between. CDR3 length equals 15 residues. The germline CDR1 and CDR2 sequences are SGHTA and FQGNSA. The CDR3 bases are TGTGCCAGCAGCTTAACAACAGGACCATACAATGAGCAGTTCTTC. Its translation: CASSLTTGPYNEQFF.

The CDR3 bases are TGTGCCAGCAGTGTGAGGCTCTACAATGAGCAGTTCTTC. Translation: CASSVRLYNEQFF. The chain carries TRBV2 and TRBJ2-1, with D hard to call. The CDR3 runs 13 residues. Trimming pared 4 bases from V and 3 bases from J, leaving 7 bases between. In germline, CDR1 is SNHLY, CDR2 FYNNEI.

CDR3: CASSQVISSSGRDNEQFF. CDR3 DNA sequence: TGCGCCAGCAGCCAAGTCATTTCGTCTAGCGGGAGGGACAATGAGCAGTTCTTC. The gene calls are TRBV4-1 and TRBJ2-1, with 12 bases aligning to TRBD2. The germline V gene encodes CDR1 MGHRA and CDR2 YSYEKL. The CDR3 runs 18 residues. The V gene end was trimmed by 1 base and the J gene end by 5 bases; junction bases not matched to a gene: 9.

The genes are TRBV5-4 and TRBJ2-7; tentative D call: TRBD2 (6 bases). Trimming removed 3 bases from V and 2 bases from J, with 18 bases in between. The CDR3 runs to 16 residues. Germline values: CDR1 SGHNT, CDR2 YYREEE (reference sequence). The CDR3 protein is CASSSPGSGGAYEQYF. The CDR3 coding sequence is TGTGCCAGCAGCTCGCCCGGGAGTGGCGGGGCCTACGAGCAGTACTTC.

The table lists this clone with a count of one. The chain couples TRBV7-8 to TRBJ1-5; D unresolved. Trimming shortened V by 3 bases and J by 2 bases, and 11 bases separated the two germline ends. Germline V lookup: CDR1 SGHVS, CDR2 FQNEAQ. The length of the CDR3 is 15 residues. In DNA form, the CDR3 reads TGTGCCAGCAGCTTCAGGAGGATCGGCAATCAGCCCCAGCATTTT. It is translated as CASSFRRIGNQPQHF.

This clone was picked up a small number of times. The chain joins TRBV5-4 to TRBJ2-7, with a weak D call TRBD1 (6 bases). CDR1 and CDR2 (germline): SGHNT, YYREEE (reference sequence). The length of the CDR3 is 14 residues. V was clipped by 2 bases and J by 7 bases, with 16 bases between them. CDR3 coding DNA: TGTGCCAGCAGCTTAGAAGGGGGAAACAGGGAGCAGTACTTC. Translating gives CASSLEGGNREQYF.

This clone was seen only a few times. V and J are TRBV27 and TRBJ2-7; the match to TRBD2 covers 12 bases. With 3 bases clipped from V and 4 bases from J, the junction kept 1 base outside the gene matches. Germline V gene sequence: CDR1 MNHEY, CDR2 SMNVEV (reference sequence). The CDR3 totals 14 residues. The CDR3 DNA reads as TGTGCCAGCAGTTTGACTAGCGGGAGATACGAGCAGTACTTC. Translation gives CASSLTSGRYEQYF.

The chain uses TRBV2 and TRBJ2-5, with unresolved D. The assigned J gene may be wrong: the sequence end matches TRBJ2-7 better. Germline assignment: CDR1 SNHLY and CDR2 FYNNEI. The CDR3 covers 11 residues. CDR3 DNA: TGTGCCAGCGATATACTGGGCGAGCAGTACTTC. It specifies CASDILGEQYF.

This rearrangement joins TRBV5-6 to TRBJ2-7; no clear D. Germline values: CDR1 SGHDT, CDR2 YYEEEE. Trimming pared 3 bases from V and 3 bases from J, leaving 4 bases between. The CDR3 is 11 amino acids. For the CDR3, the DNA is TGTGCCAGCAGCTCTAGCTACGAGCAGTACTTC. Translation: CASSSSYEQYF.

The CDR3 coding sequence is TGTGCCAGCAGCTTAGTAGTAGGGGACAGGGCCCCCAGAGATGGCTACACCTTC. Amino acid sequence: CASSLVVGDRAPRDGYTF. The V gene is TRBV7-8, the J gene TRBJ1-2; 9 positions agree with TRBD1. V lost 1 base and J lost 6; bases outside the gene matches: 15. This CDR3 region has 18 residues. From germline, CDR1 is SGHVS and CDR2 FQNEAQ.

This clone has a single count. The V gene is TRBV4-3, the J gene TRBJ2-6; D remains ambiguous. From germline, CDR1 is LGHNA and CDR2 YSLEER. Trimming pared 0 bases from V and 1 base from J, leaving 10 bases between. The CDR3 consists of 17 residues. The CDR3 loop reads CASSQEVQESGANVLTF. The CDR3 nucleotides are TGCGCCAGCAGCCAAGAGGTTCAGGAATCTGGGGCCAACGTCCTGACTTTC.

The chain combines TRBV9 with TRBJ2-1; D unclear. This CDR3 region has 14 residues. Germline-derived CDR1 and CDR2 are SGDLS and YYNGEE. V lost 4 bases, J lost 1 base, and 9 bases lay in between. CDR3 loop: CASSPTPSYNEQFF. CDR3 nucleotides: TGTGCCAGCAGCCCTACTCCGTCCTACAATGAGCAGTTCTTC.

The V gene is TRBV6-5, the J gene TRBJ1-2; 7 nucleotides line up with TRBD1. The CDR3 covers 14 residues. The trim removed 6 bases at V and 7 bases at J, leaving 11 bases unmatched. CDR1 is MNHEY and CDR2 is SVGAGI in the germline V gene. The CDR3 DNA is TGTGCCAGCAGGACTGGGACAGCCGGGGGTGGCTACACCTTC. Encoded protein: CASRTGTAGGGYTF.

This clone appeared a few times. One junction end does not reproduce the germline sequence, and a read error may be involved. The chain links TRBV7-9 to TRBJ2-7; TRBD2 agrees at 11 bases. The CDR3 is made up of 16 amino acids. CDR1 SEHNR and CDR2 FQNEAQ come from the germline V gene (reference sequence). CDR3 nucleotide sequence: TGTTCCAGCAGCCCAACCGGGACTAGCGGATACTACGAGCAGTACTTC. Amino acids: CSSSPTGTSGYYEQYF.

This rearrangement joins TRBV27 to TRBJ1-1, with 8 bases identical to TRBD1. Germline CDR1 MNHEY, CDR2 SMNVEV (reference sequence). The length of the CDR3 is 14 residues. V lost 8 bases, J lost 3 bases, and 8 bases stayed unmatched. This CDR3 reads CASRAYRGDTEAFF. The CDR3 DNA reads as TGTGCCAGCCGAGCGTACAGGGGGGACACTGAAGCTTTCTTT.

The CDR3 DNA reads TGTGCCTGGAGTGGACAGCGCAATCAGCCCCAGCATTTT. As protein: CAWSGQRNQPQHF. The chain is built from TRBV30 and TRBJ1-5; D perhaps matches TRBD1 (5 bases). V was cut by 1 base and J by 2 bases, with 6 bases left in between. The germline V gene encodes CDR1 GTSNPN and CDR2 SVGIG (reference sequence). The length of the CDR3 is 13 residues. Filled out from reference TRBV30 and TRBJ1-5, the complete variable domain reads SQTIHQWPATLVQPVGSPLSLECTVEGTSNPNLYWYRQAAGRGLQLLFYSVGIGQISSEVPQNLSASRPQDRQFILSSKKLLLSDSGFYLCAWSGQRNQPQHFGDGTRLSIL.

The chain joins TRBV27 to TRBJ2-5; TRBD1 aligns across 9 bases. Germline CDR1 is MNHEY and CDR2 is SMNVEV (reference sequence). This CDR3 is built from 17 residues. Trimming cost V 5 bases and J 5 bases; bases outside gene matches: 15. This CDR3 reads CASSAINSDRGFETQYF. CDR3 DNA: TGTGCCAGCAGTGCCATAAATTCGGACAGGGGATTTGAGACCCAGTACTTC.

The chain employs TRBV29-1 and TRBJ2-2, with TRBD2 matching over 10 bases. This CDR3 has 14 residues. V dropped 6 bases and J dropped 3; count of bases not matched to a gene: 4. From germline, CDR1 is SQVTM and CDR2 ANQGSEA. The CDR3 region has the DNA TGCAGCGTAGGAAGCGGGAGGGACACCGGGGAGCTGTTTTTT. Translated: CSVGSGRDTGELFF.

The chain has TRBV28 and TRBJ2-1; D might be TRBD2 (6 bases). Germline V gene lookup returns CDR1 MDHEN and CDR2 SYDVKM. V lost 5 bases and J 4 bases, leaving 15 bases between the germline ends. The CDR3 has 15 residues. The CDR3 region has the DNA TGTGCCAGCAGTCCAACGAGTGGGGGGTACAATGAGCAGTTCTTC. Translation gives CASSPTSGGYNEQFF.

The chain uses TRBV9 and TRBJ2-7, with TRBD1 matching 7 bases. Trimming took 3 bases from V and 3 from J; bases not matched to a gene: 6. The CDR3 is made up of 14 amino acids. CDR1 is SGDLS, CDR2 YYNGEE, per germline. The CDR3 reads CASSGGTEVYEQYF. The CDR3 nucleotides are TGTGCCAGCAGCGGGGGGACAGAAGTCTACGAGCAGTACTTC.